Listed below are T cell receptor beta chains from one sample, sequenced in a study of chemoradiotherapy in HPV16-positive cancers. The repertoire was sequenced with immunoSEQ multiplex PCR; TCRdb's copy has only in-frame clones and lacks some. Here the sample spans fewer than 1,500 clones, around 90% being singletons. This specimen was tumor tissue, taken from a patient who underwent chemoradiotherapy. These receptor sequences come from a human donor with HPV-associated anogenital cancer. The CDR3 runs from the conserved cysteine through the conserved F or W.

CDR3 length: 14; J gene: TRBJ1-4; V gene: TRBV5-1; CDR3 protein: CASSLDRANEKLFF
CDR3 length: 13; J gene: TRBJ2-7; V gene: TRBV6-6; CDR3 protein: CASRPGGADEQYF
CDR3 length: 13; J gene: TRBJ1-5; V gene: TRBV6-1; CDR3 protein: CASSGQPNQPQHF
CDR3 length: 11; J gene: TRBJ1-1; V gene: TRBV30; CDR3 protein: CAWDDDTEAFF
CDR3 length: 14; J gene: TRBJ1-6; V gene: TRBV2; CDR3 protein: CASSPDGFNSPLHF
CDR3 length: 15; J gene: TRBJ1-6; V gene: TRBV7-2; CDR3 protein: CASSAYSGGSSPLHF
CDR3 length: 17; J gene: TRBJ2-2; V gene: TRBV10-2; CDR3 protein: CASSERSGGSNTGELFF
CDR3 length: 17; J gene: TRBJ1-5; V gene: TRBV19; CDR3 protein: CASSIRGGQGASQPQHF
CDR3 length: 15; J gene: TRBJ2-3; V gene: TRBV7-3; CDR3 protein: CASSRQAGHTDTQYF
CDR3 length: 14; J gene: TRBJ2-7; V gene: TRBV25-1; CDR3 protein: CASSEAGDMGEQYF
CDR3 length: 16; J gene: TRBJ2-2; V gene: TRBV7-2; CDR3 protein: CASSPRDTQGTGELFF
CDR3 length: 18; J gene: TRBJ1-2; V gene: TRBV5-1; CDR3 protein: CASSEGTDPQLANYGYTF
CDR3 length: 15; J gene: TRBJ2-7; V gene: TRBV1; CDR3 protein: CTSSQVTIRSYEQYF
CDR3 length: 15; J gene: TRBJ2-5; V gene: TRBV19; CDR3 protein: CASSPVGPFQETQYF
CDR3 length: 11; J gene: TRBJ1-2; V gene: TRBV27; CDR3 protein: CASSLSRDYTF
CDR3 length: 15; J gene: TRBJ2-7; V gene: TRBV5-1; CDR3 protein: CASSLSGQGTDEQYF
CDR3 length: 14; J gene: TRBJ2-7; V gene: TRBV29-1; CDR3 protein: CSVARQPESYEQYF
CDR3 length: 18; J gene: TRBJ2-5; V gene: TRBV1; CDR3 protein: CTSSQANDRRGFQETQYF
CDR3 length: 22; J gene: TRBJ2-2; V gene: TRBV5-1; CDR3 protein: CASSLGSRARTSGPPSPGELFF
CDR3 length: 13; J gene: TRBJ1-2; V gene: TRBV2; CDR3 protein: CASSLTGKGGYTF
CDR3 length: 11; J gene: TRBJ1-4; V gene: TRBV29-1; CDR3 protein: CSGRAGARLFF
CDR3 length: 14; J gene: TRBJ1-1; V gene: TRBV2; CDR3 protein: CASGFAAQNTEAFF
CDR3 length: 14; J gene: TRBJ1-1; V gene: TRBV10-2; CDR3 protein: CASSVTGWETEAFF
CDR3 length: 16; J gene: TRBJ2-7; V gene: TRBV15; CDR3 protein: CATASGSTGERSEQYF